Shown below are 20 T cell receptor beta chains from a single sample sequenced in a study of breast tumors, draining lymph nodes, adjacent tissues. Samples came from axillary lymph nodes draining the breast cancer. MiXCR, applied by TCRdb to the multiplex PCR reads, yields one record per CDR3 protein. This sample has fewer than 200,000 distinct CDR3 sequences, with around a third found just once. Sequencing was carried out using axillary lymph node tissue. The receptor source for this set is a female donor with breast cancer. Some clones in this sample may be carry-over from other donors' samples.

Points on this clonotype: With a much larger clone just one base away, this may be a read error. The chain uses TRBV11-2 and TRBJ2-1; 9 bases line up with TRBD2. CDR1 and CDR2 (germline): SGHAT, FQNNGV. V lost 0 bases and J lost 9; bases outside the gene matches: 6. CDR3 size: 15 residues. The CDR3 here is CASSLDLAGNSEQFF. The CDR3 nucleotides read TGTGCCAGCAGCTTAGATCTAGCGGGGAACAGTGAGCAGTTCTTC. Combining the CDR3 with reference TRBV11-2 and TRBJ2-1 gives the whole variable domain EAGVAQSPRYKIIEKRQSVAFWCNPISGHATLYWYQQILGQGPKLLIQFQNNGVVDDSQLPKDRFSAERLKGVDSTLKIQPAKLEDSAVYLCASSLDLAGNSEQFFGPGTRLTVL.

This clonotype appeared many times. The chain joins TRBV20-1 to TRBJ2-1; 7 bases align to TRBD2. The CDR3 length is 14 residues. Germline V gives CDR1 DFQATT, CDR2 SNEGSKA (reference sequence). V trimming: 0 bases; J trimming: 9 bases; junction bases outside the gene matches: 8. The CDR3 loop reads CSARDGSGVTEQFF. Written as DNA, the CDR3 is TGCAGTGCTAGAGATGGGAGCGGGGTTACTGAGCAGTTCTTC.

The chain recombines TRBV10-3 with TRBJ2-7; 14 bases agree with TRBD2. Per germline, CDR1 ENHRY and CDR2 SYGVKD. V was clipped by 8 bases and J by 0 bases; unmatched bases: 3. This CDR3 region has 15 residues. For the CDR3, the DNA is TGTGCCATCCGGACTAGCGGGGGGCTCTCCTACGAGCAGTACTTC. It yields the protein CAIRTSGGLSYEQYF.

V usage is TRBV7-9 and J usage is TRBJ2-7; unclear D gene. The CDR3 loop spans 15 amino acids. Trimming shortened V by 4 bases and J by 5 bases, and 18 bases separated the two germline ends. CDR1 and CDR2 (germline): SEHNR, FQNEAQ (reference sequence). CDR3 region: CASSSLGRQSHEQYF. Written as DNA, the CDR3 is TGTGCCAGCAGCTCCCTGGGCAGGCAATCCCACGAGCAGTACTTC.

The sample holds many counts of this clonotype. The chain joins TRBV20-1 to TRBJ2-1; tentative D call: TRBD2 (6 bases). The length of the CDR3 is 16 residues. Per germline, CDR1 DFQATT and CDR2 SNEGSKA (reference sequence). V dropped 3 bases and J dropped 0 bases, with 15 bases sitting between them. The CDR3 DNA follows: TGCAGTGCTAGCCCAATGGGACTGAGCTCCTACAATGAGCAGTTCTTC. Translating gives CSASPMGLSSYNEQFF.

The genes are TRBV15 and TRBJ2-7; the D gene is possibly TRBD2 (7 bases). CDR1 LNHNV and CDR2 YYDKDF come from the germline V gene (reference sequence). This CDR3 comprises 16 residues. Between the trimmed V and J ends, which lost 3 bases and 3 bases, there was a span of 18 bases. The CDR3 here is CATSSRGGGRLYEQYF. DNA of the CDR3: TGTGCCACCAGCAGCAGAGGGGGGGGGCGCCTCTACGAGCAGTACTTC.

The V and J genes are TRBV19 and TRBJ2-5, with D perhaps matching TRBD2 (6 bases). This CDR3 contains 15 residues. Trimming took off 7 bases at V and 6 bases at J, with 21 bases between the two ends. The germline gives CDR1 LNHDA, CDR2 SQIVND (reference sequence). In DNA form, the CDR3 reads TGTGCCAGTAACGGGATAGCGGTATTCAGACAGACCCAGTACTTC. Translating it yields CASNGIAVFRQTQYF.

This clonotype was observed many times. The rearrangement links TRBV12-3 or TRBV12-4 to TRBJ1-4; 7 bases are a match to TRBD1. The CDR3 spans 14 residues. V shed 6 bases and J 5 bases; nucleotides not matched to a gene: 6. CDR3 sequence (DNA): TGTGCCAGCAGACAGGGGACGGGGAATGAAAAACTGTTTTTT. Translation: CASRQGTGNEKLFF.

The gene calls are TRBV5-8 and TRBJ1-2; D is uncertain. The V end lost 3 bases, the J end lost 6 bases, and 15 bases lay between the germline ends. This CDR3 is 14 amino acids long. Per germline, CDR1 SGHTS and CDR2 YDEGEE. CDR3 amino acids: CASSSEGPPHGYTF. CDR3 nucleotide sequence: TGTGCCAGCAGCTCGGAAGGACCGCCCCATGGCTACACCTTC.

This clonotype was counted many times. V usage is TRBV15 and J usage is TRBJ2-7, with 9 bases identical to TRBD2. Germline CDR1 is LNHNV and CDR2 is YYDKDF (reference sequence). V dropped 5 bases and J dropped 0; count of bases not matched to a gene: 11. The CDR3 is 17 amino acids. The DNA of the CDR3 is TGTGCCACCAGCGTGGGGAAGGGCGGGAGGGCCTCCTACGAGCAGTACTTC. Amino acids: CATSVGKGGRASYEQYF. The variable domain in full, with the rest retrieved from reference TRBV15 and TRBJ2-7, is DAMVIQNPRYQVTQFGKPVTLSCSQTLNHNVMYWYQQKSSQAPKLLFHYYDKDFNNEADTPDNFQSRRPNTSFCFLDIRSPGLGDTAMYLCATSVGKGGRASYEQYFGPGTRLTVT.

This chain uses TRBV19 with TRBJ2-1, with a possible D match to TRBD1 (6 bases). This CDR3 contains 13 residues. Trimming took 5 bases from V and 1 from J, leaving 6 bases between them. Germline CDR1 LNHDA, CDR2 SQIVND (reference sequence). CDR3 in amino acids: CASSDRSYNEQFF. The CDR3 region has the DNA TGTGCCAGTAGTGACAGGTCCTACAATGAGCAGTTCTTC.

As concerns this clonotype: This may be a read error: a much more frequent sequence differs by one nucleotide. V and J are TRBV5-5 and TRBJ2-3; D gene ambiguous. Looked up from germline, CDR1 is SGHKS and CDR2 is YYEKEE (reference sequence). Between the trimmed V and J ends, which lost 7 bases and 1 base, there was a span of 13 bases. There are 14 residues in the CDR3. CDR3 nucleotides: TGTGCCAGCGGCAACACTGTTGGCACAGATACGCAGTATTTT. Its translation is CASGNTVGTDTQYF.

About this clonotype: This may come from a read error, since a much larger clone is one base off. J is TRBJ2-1 and V is TRBV9, with D unclear. This CDR3 is built from 14 residues. CDR1 is SGDLS, CDR2 YYNGEE, per germline. The CDR3 sequence: CASSVLVSYNEQSF. The CDR3 nucleotides are TGTGCCAGCAGCGTCCTAGTCTCCTACAATGAGCAGTCCTTC.

This clonotype was observed many times. The chain is built from TRBV5-1 and TRBJ2-5; D is unresolved. CDR3 length: 13 residues. Germline-derived CDR1 and CDR2 are SGHRS and YFSETQ. The V end was cut by 3 bases, the J end by 5 bases, with 11 bases between. The CDR3 nucleotides are TGCGCCAGCAGCTCCGACCGTATGGAGACCCAGTACTTC. It encodes CASSSDRMETQYF.

This clonotype was counted once. This chain uses TRBV12-3 or TRBV12-4 with TRBJ2-2, with D unclear. V was shortened by 8 bases and J by 7 bases, with 17 bases between the two germline ends. CDR3 length: 14 amino acids. CDR3 in amino acids: CASGYNSGSGELFF. CDR3 nucleotides: TGTGCCAGCGGCTACAACTCTGGAAGCGGGGAGCTGTTTTTT.

This clonotype was seen ten or more times. The chain couples TRBV6-2 or TRBV6-3 to TRBJ1-6, with D possibly TRBD1 on 6 matching bases. Germline CDR1 MNHEY, CDR2 SVGEGT. Between the trimmed V and J ends, which lost 2 bases and 0 bases, there was a span of 11 bases. The CDR3 length is 17 residues. For the CDR3, the DNA is TGTGCCAGCAGTTACGGACAGTTCAGCTCCTATAATTCACCCCTCCACTTT. Translating gives CASSYGQFSSYNSPLHF.

This clonotype was recorded many times. This chain joins TRBV19 and TRBJ2-2, with D possibly matching TRBD1 (6 bases). Germline values: CDR1 LNHDA, CDR2 SQIVND (reference sequence). Trimming removed 4 bases from V and 3 bases from J, with 12 bases in between. This CDR3 has 15 amino acids. DNA of the CDR3: TGTGCCAGTAGTACAAGGGACACCGACACCGGGGAGCTGTTTTTT. Translating it yields CASSTRDTDTGELFF.

This clonotype was recorded at least ten times. V is TRBV18 and J is TRBJ2-7, with 9 nucleotides matching TRBD1. V shed 3 bases, J shed 5 bases, and the junction held 5 bases outside the gene matches. The CDR3 is 14 residues long. Germline lookup yields CDR1 KGHSH and CDR2 LQKENI. This CDR3 reads CASSPGQGIHEQYF. CDR3 bases: TGTGCCAGCTCACCGGGACAGGGAATCCACGAGCAGTACTTC.

This clonotype was seen once. The final CDR3 position lacks the conserved phenylalanine or tryptophan, pointing to a likely read error. The chain joins TRBV20-1 to TRBJ2-2; D perhaps matches TRBD2 (6 bases). CDR3 length: 14 amino acids. Trimming stripped 5 bases from V and 2 bases from J, with 12 bases between. Per germline, CDR1 DFQATT and CDR2 SNEGSKA (reference sequence). CDR3 sequence reads: CSASGTSNTGELFS. DNA of the CDR3: TGCAGTGCTTCCGGGACTTCTAACACCGGGGAGCTGTTTTCT.

The chain joins TRBV7-9 to TRBJ2-1; perhaps TRBD2 as D (5 bases). This CDR3 region has 15 residues. V lost 3 bases and J lost 6, with 15 bases in between. CDR1 and CDR2 from the germline V gene are SEHNR and FQNEAQ (reference sequence). The CDR3 reads CASSLNGLAANEQFF. In DNA, the CDR3 is TGTGCCAGCAGCTTGAACGGGCTAGCCGCCAATGAGCAGTTCTTC.